The 25 T cell receptor beta chains presented below share a single source sample, sequenced in a study of cytomegalovirus exposure and HLA in healthy donors. Use of 60 Vbeta and 13 Jbeta primers characterized the PCR. Profiled with immunoSEQ multiplex PCR; TCRdb holds only in-frame clones, not every one. The sample lists approximately 110,000 clones; 80% to 85% were seen once. Sequencing was carried out using PBMCs. The origin of the receptors is a woman aged 25 to 39 in good health and CMV-seronegative.

The CDR3 region has the DNA TGTGCCAGCAGCCCACTGCTGACCGGGGGTGAAGCTTTCTTT. Protein product: CASSPLLTGGEAFF. The chain employs TRBV11-1 and TRBJ1-1; a possible D gene is TRBD1 (5 bases). Per the germline V gene, CDR1 is SGHAT and CDR2 is FQDESV (reference sequence). The CDR3 is 14 residues long. V was cut by 5 bases and J by 7 bases, with 17 bases left in between.

The chain has TRBV30 and TRBJ1-4; perhaps TRBD1 as D (6 bases). CDR1 GTSNPN and CDR2 SVGIG come from the germline V gene (reference sequence). Trimming took 2 bases from V and 1 from J, leaving 14 bases between them. The CDR3 is 16 amino acids. CDR3: CAWSPPRGRTNEKLFF. CDR3 bases: TGTGCCTGGAGTCCCCCTAGGGGGAGAACTAATGAAAAACTGTTTTTT.

J is TRBJ2-1 and V is TRBV2; TRBD2 matches 7 bases. The CDR3 totals 15 residues. From germline, CDR1 is SNHLY and CDR2 FYNNEI. V lost 4 bases and J lost 7; bases outside the gene matches: 10. DNA for the CDR3: TGTGCCAGCAGTGCGGAGGGAGGGCCCTCGAATGAGCAGTTCTTC. Its translation is CASSAEGGPSNEQFF.

The rearrangement links TRBV5-1 to TRBJ1-5; 7 bases align to TRBD1. This CDR3 has 15 residues. V lost 5 bases, J lost 0 bases, and 5 bases stayed unmatched. Germline loops: CDR1 SGHRS, CDR2 YFSETQ. The CDR3 sequence is CASRETGYSNQPQHF. The DNA for the CDR3 is TGCGCCAGCAGGGAGACAGGGTATAGCAATCAGCCCCAGCATTTT.

This chain joins TRBV4-1 and TRBJ2-5; 10 bases are shared with TRBD1. Germline CDR1 is MGHRA and CDR2 is YSYEKL. The length of the CDR3 is 14 residues. The junction had 5 bases not matched to a gene; V was cut back by 6 bases and J by 4 bases. This CDR3 reads CASRSTGGSETQYF. The CDR3 DNA reads TGCGCCAGCAGGTCGACAGGGGGCTCAGAGACCCAGTACTTC.

This clone has just one count. CDR3 region: CASSQGGRTEAFF. CDR3 nucleotides: TGCGCCAGCAGCCAGGGAGGGCGGACTGAAGCTTTCTTT. The chain is built from TRBV4-3 and TRBJ1-1; D ambiguous. The CDR3 sequence is 13 residues long. CDR1 and CDR2 from the germline V gene are LGHNA and YSLEER. The germline V and J ends were trimmed by 3 bases and 5 bases, with 10 bases remaining between them.

This clone was observed a handful of times. The CDR3: CASSLGGGQGAQYF. The CDR3 region has the DNA TGTGCCAGCAGCTTGGGGGGGGGCCAAGGGGCCCAGTACTTC. The V call is TRBV5-4, the J call TRBJ2-5; D perhaps matches TRBD2 (7 bases). Trimming removed 0 bases at V and 9 bases at J, with 15 bases between. In germline, CDR1 is SGHNT, CDR2 YYREEE (reference sequence). The CDR3 totals 14 residues.

The chain recombines TRBV19 with TRBJ1-5; 10 nucleotides agree with TRBD1. The ends lost 6 bases at V and 1 base at J; junction bases unmatched: 9. Germline CDR1 and CDR2: LNHDA and SQIVND (reference sequence). This CDR3 comprises 17 residues. The DNA for the CDR3 is TGTGCCAGTAGCACCGGGACAGGGGCATTCAGCAATCAGCCCCAGCATTTT. Translation: CASSTGTGAFSNQPQHF.

The genes are TRBV27 and TRBJ1-1, with a weak D call TRBD1 (5 bases). V was trimmed by 8 bases and J by 8 bases, leaving 18 bases between them. CDR1 and CDR2 from the germline V gene are MNHEY and SMNVEV (reference sequence). This CDR3 spans 13 amino acids. The chain's CDR3 is CASRPTGVLEAFF. CDR3 sequence (DNA): TGTGCCAGCCGTCCTACAGGAGTGCTAGAAGCTTTCTTT.

The chain combines TRBV4-3 with TRBJ2-1, with 12 bases identical to TRBD2. V was clipped by 4 bases and J by 5 bases; unmatched bases: 3. This CDR3 region has 15 residues. Germline CDR1 LGHNA, CDR2 YSLEER. The CDR3 loop reads CASSRGLAGNNEQFF. The CDR3, as DNA: TGCGCCAGCAGCCGAGGACTAGCGGGAAACAATGAGCAGTTCTTC.

This clone came up once. The chain couples TRBV28 to TRBJ2-5; 8 bases match TRBD2. The CDR3 has 14 amino acids. Per germline, CDR1 MDHEN and CDR2 SYDVKM. The V gene end was trimmed by 5 bases and the J gene end by 2 bases; junction bases not matched to a gene: 4. The CDR3 reads CASSLRLAQETQYF. The CDR3, as DNA: TGTGCCAGCAGTCTAAGACTAGCGCAAGAGACCCAGTACTTC.

The chain uses TRBV5-1 and TRBJ1-5; D possibly corresponds to TRBD1 (6 bases). This CDR3 is 14 amino acids long. CDR1 is SGHRS and CDR2 is YFSETQ in the germline V gene. Trimming cost V 1 base and J 5 bases, with 10 bases left between them. DNA for the CDR3: TGCGCCAGCAGCTTGTCAGGGGCCGATCAGCCCCAGCATTTT. It codes for CASSLSGADQPQHF. Drawing the rest from reference TRBV5-1 and TRBJ1-5, the complete variable domain is KAGVTQTPRYLIKTRGQQVTLSCSPISGHRSVSWYQQTPGQGLQFLFEYFSETQRNKGNFPGRFSGRQFSNSRSEMNVSTLELGDSALYLCASSLSGADQPQHFGDGTRLSIL.

CDR3 nucleotides: TGTGCCAGCTCACCACAAGTCGGGGGGATCCTCAATGAGCAGTTCTTC. Translation: CASSPQVGGILNEQFF. The chain uses TRBV18 and TRBJ2-1; TRBD2 agrees at 7 bases. Germline CDR1 and CDR2: KGHSH and LQKENI. The CDR3 consists of 16 residues. V gave up 1 base and J gave up 6 bases; unmatched junction bases: 9.

In this sample, this clone turned up once. The genes are TRBV14 and TRBJ2-1, with D tentatively TRBD2 (6 bases). V lost 6 bases and J 2 bases, leaving 11 bases between the germline ends. Germline V gene sequence: CDR1 SGHDN, CDR2 FVKESK. CDR3 length equals 14 residues. For the CDR3, the DNA is TGTGCCAGCAGGCGGGACGGAACCTACAATGAGCAGTTCTTC. This encodes CASRRDGTYNEQFF.

V gene TRBV6-1 combines with J gene TRBJ1-5; D is unclear. This CDR3 contains 14 residues. Looked up from germline, CDR1 is MNHNS and CDR2 is SASEGT. The V end was cut by 4 bases, the J end by 6 bases, with 13 bases between. The CDR3 DNA is TGTGCCAGCAGTGGCTGGTTGGAGGGTCAGCCCCAGCATTTT. Translating it yields CASSGWLEGQPQHF.

CDR3 nucleotide sequence: TGCGCCAGCAGCTTTAACGGACGAGGGGGTGAGACCCAGTACTTC. Translating gives CASSFNGRGGETQYF. The chain couples TRBV5-1 to TRBJ2-5; possibly TRBD1 for D (6 bases). V was shortened by 2 bases and J by 5 bases, with 16 bases between the two germline ends. The CDR3 is 15 amino acids. From germline, CDR1 is SGHRS and CDR2 YFSETQ.

The CDR3 DNA reads TGTGCCAGCTCACCCAATCCGAACACTGAAGCTTTCTTT. The encoded protein is CASSPNPNTEAFF. The chain employs TRBV18 and TRBJ1-1; D gene uncertain. The CDR3 sequence is 13 residues long. The V end lost 3 bases, the J end lost 1 base, and 6 bases lay between the germline ends. Germline-derived CDR1 and CDR2 are KGHSH and LQKENI.

The chain has TRBV18 and TRBJ1-5; no reliable D call. Germline loops: CDR1 KGHSH, CDR2 LQKENI. V lost 3 bases and J lost 0, with 12 bases in between. CDR3 length equals 16 residues. The CDR3 loop is CASSPNARDSNQPQHF. CDR3 bases: TGTGCCAGCTCACCTAACGCACGGGATAGCAATCAGCCCCAGCATTTT.

This chain uses TRBV6-5 with TRBJ2-2, with a weak D call TRBD1 (6 bases). The V end was cut by 2 bases, the J end by 3 bases, with 7 bases between. There are 14 residues in the CDR3. Germline CDR1 reads MNHEY; CDR2 reads SVGAGI. CDR3 region: CASSYRGYTGELFF. CDR3 in DNA: TGTGCCAGCAGTTACAGGGGGTACACCGGGGAGCTGTTTTTT.

This chain connects TRBV6-5 to TRBJ1-3; TRBD1 aligns across 8 bases. The CDR3 runs 15 residues. V lost 6 bases to trimming and J lost 4 bases; unmatched junction nucleotides: 8. CDR1 is MNHEY, CDR2 SVGAGI, per germline. The DNA of the CDR3 is TGTGCCAGCAGGCGACAGGGGAATTCCGGAAACACCATATATTTT. This codes for CASRRQGNSGNTIYF.

CDR3 region: CASSPGQGKNIQYF. The CDR3 DNA sequence: TGTGCCAGCAGCCCGGGACAGGGAAAAAACATTCAGTACTTC. The chain employs TRBV9 and TRBJ2-4; 9 bases map to TRBD1. The CDR3 spans 14 residues. The junction had 3 bases not matched to a gene; V was cut back by 4 bases and J by 4 bases. CDR1 is SGDLS and CDR2 is YYNGEE in the germline V gene.

V usage is TRBV9 and J usage is TRBJ1-6; tentatively, D is TRBD1 (6 bases). V was pared by 3 bases and J by 7 bases, with 11 bases between. Germline V gives CDR1 SGDLS, CDR2 YYNGEE. CDR3 length: 14 residues. CDR3 coding DNA: TGTGCCAGCAGCGCCAGACAGGAAAATTCACCCCTCCACTTT. The encoded protein is CASSARQENSPLHF.

The V call is TRBV30, the J call TRBJ1-5; D is undetermined. Looked up from germline, CDR1 is GTSNPN and CDR2 is SVGIG (reference sequence). V lost 5 bases, J lost 0 bases, and 8 bases lay in between. The CDR3 totals 13 residues. CDR3: CAWGLNSNQPQHF. The CDR3 DNA reads TGTGCCTGGGGACTTAATAGCAATCAGCCCCAGCATTTT.

The chain couples TRBV29-1 to TRBJ1-2; 8 bases are a match to TRBD1. V lost 5 bases and J lost 3; bases outside the gene matches: 2. The CDR3 is 12 amino acids. The germline V gene encodes CDR1 SQVTM and CDR2 ANQGSEA. DNA of the CDR3: TGCAGCGTTCTGACAGGGGACTATGGCTACACCTTC. It encodes CSVLTGDYGYTF.

The chain recombines TRBV14 with TRBJ2-7; 7 bases match TRBD1. The CDR3 runs 15 residues. CDR1 is SGHDN and CDR2 is FVKESK in the germline V gene. J gave up 2 bases and V 1 base, and 5 bases lay outside the gene matches. CDR3 coding DNA: TGTGCCAGCAGCCAAGGACAGGGCTATCCCTACGAGCAGTACTTC. Its protein is CASSQGQGYPYEQYF.